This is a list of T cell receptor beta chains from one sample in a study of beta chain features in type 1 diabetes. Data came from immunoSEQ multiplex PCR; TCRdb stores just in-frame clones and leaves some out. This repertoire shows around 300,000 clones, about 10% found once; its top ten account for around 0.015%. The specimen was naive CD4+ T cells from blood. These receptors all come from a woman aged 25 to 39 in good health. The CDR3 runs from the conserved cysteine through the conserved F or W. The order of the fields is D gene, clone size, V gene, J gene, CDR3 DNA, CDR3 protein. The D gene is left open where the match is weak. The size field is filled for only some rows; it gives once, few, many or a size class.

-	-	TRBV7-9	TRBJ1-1	TGTGCCAGCAGCTTTGCACAGCTTGAAGCTTTCTTT	CASSFAQLEAFF
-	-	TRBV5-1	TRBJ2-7	TGCGCCAGCAGCCGAGGCACAGGGACTACGGGCGAGCAGTACTTC	CASSRGTGTTGEQYF
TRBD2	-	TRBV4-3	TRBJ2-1	TGCGCCAGCAGCCAAGAGACGGGAGGCTTCTCCTACAATGAGCAGTTCTTC	CASSQETGGFSYNEQFF
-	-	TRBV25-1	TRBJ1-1	TGTGCCAGCAGTGAAGACCTCTCTCCAGGGAACACTGAAGCTTTCTTT	CASSEDLSPGNTEAFF
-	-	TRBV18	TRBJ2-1	TGTGCCAGCTCGCAGGGATCCTACAATGAGCAGTTCTTC	CASSQGSYNEQFF
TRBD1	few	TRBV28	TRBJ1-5	TGTGCCAGCAGAGGAGGGGACAGGGGAAGGAATCAGCCCCAGCATTTT	CASRGGDRGRNQPQHF
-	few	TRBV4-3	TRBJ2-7	TGCGCCAGCAGTCTCCACAGGGGGGGGTACTACGAGCAGTACTTC	CASSLHRGGYYEQYF
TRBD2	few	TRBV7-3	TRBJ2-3	TGTGCCAGCAGCTTAGGCGGGAGAGTAGATACGCAGTATTTT	CASSLGGRVDTQYF
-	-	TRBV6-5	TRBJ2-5	TGTGCCAGCAGTGTGGGCGGGTGGGAGACCCAGTACTTC	CASSVGGWETQYF
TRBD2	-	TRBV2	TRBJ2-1	TGTGCCAGCAGGGAGCGGGGGGACGGGGATGAGCAGTTCTTC	CASRERGDGDEQFF
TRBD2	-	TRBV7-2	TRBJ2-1	TGTGCCAGCAGCCCAGCGGGGGGGGGACAGAAATACAATGAGCAGTTCTTC	CASSPAGGGQKYNEQFF
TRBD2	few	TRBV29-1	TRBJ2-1	TGCAGCGTTGAAGATCGGCGGGAGTCAGTCAATGAGCAGTTCTTC	CSVEDRRESVNEQFF
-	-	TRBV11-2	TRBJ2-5	TGTGCCAGCAGCTTAGTGGGCTTCCGCCAAGAGACCCAGTACTTC	CASSLVGFRQETQYF
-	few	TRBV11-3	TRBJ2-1	TGTGCCAGCAGCTTAGGGGGGGTCTTTGAGCAGTTCTTC	CASSLGGVFEQFF
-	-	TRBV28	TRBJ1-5	TGTGCCAGCAGCCTCACCCATGGGCAGAATCAGCCCCAGCATTTT	CASSLTHGQNQPQHF
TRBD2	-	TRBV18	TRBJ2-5	TGTGCCAGCTCACCGAGGGCTAGGACTAGCGGGACCGGACAAGAGACCCAGTACTTC	CASSPRARTSGTGQETQYF
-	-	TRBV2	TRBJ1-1	TGTGCCAGCACCGATCAGGGGCTTGTGGGTGAAGCTTTCTTT	CASTDQGLVGEAFF
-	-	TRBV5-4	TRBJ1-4	TGTGCCAGCAGCTTGGTCGTTCGGCCAGGAAATAATGAAAAACTGTTTTTT	CASSLVVRPGNNEKLFF
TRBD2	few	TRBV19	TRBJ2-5	TGTGCCAGTAGTATTGGGCAGCGGGATGAAGAGACCCAGTACTTC	CASSIGQRDEETQYF
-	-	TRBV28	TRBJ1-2	TGTGCCAGCAGTTTACCCCAAGGCTACACCTTC	CASSLPQGYTF
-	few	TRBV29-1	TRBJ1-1	TGCAGCGCCCGCAGGGTGAACACTGAAGCTTTCTTT	CSARRVNTEAFF
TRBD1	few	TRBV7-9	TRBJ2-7	TGTGCCAGCAGCCCTCGGACAGGGTCCTACGAGCAGTACTTC	CASSPRTGSYEQYF
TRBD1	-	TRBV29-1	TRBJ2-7	TGCAGCGGGAATCCAACAGGGGGCACAGGACCCTACGAGCAGTACTTC	CSGNPTGGTGPYEQYF
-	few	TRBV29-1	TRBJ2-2	TGCAGCGTTGAAACAGGATGGGCGCGGGATAGGAACACCGGGGAGCTGTTTTTT	CSVETGWARDRNTGELFF
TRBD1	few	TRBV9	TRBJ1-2	TGTGCCAGCAGCGCCTGGACAGGGCCGGGTGGCTACACCTTC	CASSAWTGPGGYTF
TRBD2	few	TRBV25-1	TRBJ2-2	TGTGCCAGCAGTGAATTTTGGGAGCGGGAGGGCCCAACCGGGGAGCTGTTTTTT	CASSEFWEREGPTGELFF
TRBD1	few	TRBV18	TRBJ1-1	TGTGCCAGCTCATCGGGACAGGGGAACACTGAAGCTTTCTTT	CASSSGQGNTEAFF
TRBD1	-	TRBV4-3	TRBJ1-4	TGCGCCAGCAGCCAGTCGCCGGGACAGGGGAATGAAAAACTGTTTTTT	CASSQSPGQGNEKLFF
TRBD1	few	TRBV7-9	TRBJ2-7	TGTGCCAGCAGCTCCACGTCGACAGGGCGCAACGAGCAGTACTTC	CASSSTSTGRNEQYF
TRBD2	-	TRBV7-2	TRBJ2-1	TGTGCCAGCAGCTTAACTAGCGGGGCCTACAATGAGCAGTTCTTC	CASSLTSGAYNEQFF
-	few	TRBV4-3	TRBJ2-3	TGCGCCAGCAGCCCCCGAGCGGATTATAGCACAGATACGCAGTATTTT	CASSPRADYSTDTQYF
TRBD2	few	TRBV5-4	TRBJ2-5	TGTGCCAGCAGCTTGCGGACTAGCGGCAAAGAGACCCAGTACTTC	CASSLRTSGKETQYF
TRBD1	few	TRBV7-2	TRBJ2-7	TGTGCCAGCAGCTTAGGGGGACAGAAATCCTACGAGCAGTACTTC	CASSLGGQKSYEQYF
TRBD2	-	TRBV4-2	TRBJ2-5	TGTGCCAGCAGCCAAGGCGCGACTAGCTTTGAGACCCAGTACTTC	CASSQGATSFETQYF
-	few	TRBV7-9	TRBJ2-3	TGTGCCAGCAGCTTAAATACGGGAGTGCGCACAGATACGCAGTATTTT	CASSLNTGVRTDTQYF
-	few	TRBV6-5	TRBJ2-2	TGTGCCAGCACAGACAGGACCTACACCGGGGAGCTGTTTTTT	CASTDRTYTGELFF
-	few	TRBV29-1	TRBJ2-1	TGCAGCGTTGCCAGGGTTGGCAATGAGCAGTTCTTC	CSVARVGNEQFF
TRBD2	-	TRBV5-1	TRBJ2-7	TGCGCCAGCAGCGAGGGACTAGCGGGAGGTATATACGAGCAGTACTTC	CASSEGLAGGIYEQYF
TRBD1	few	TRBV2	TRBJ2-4	TGTGCCAGCAGAACCGGGACAGGGGAAAACATTCAGTACTTC	CASRTGTGENIQYF
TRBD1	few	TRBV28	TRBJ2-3	TGTGCCAGCACCGGGACAGGGAAAAACACAGATACGCAGTATTTT	CASTGTGKNTDTQYF